This is a list of T cell receptor beta chains from one sample in a study of T-cell reconstitution after alpha-beta-depleted transplantation in children. One entry per CDR3 protein results from TCRdb running MiXCR on the PCR reads. This repertoire shows some 220,000 distinct CDR3 sequences, about a tenth found once; its top ten account for around 6.2%. The input for sequencing was PBMCs from the stem cell graft donor, taken from the stem cell graft. These receptors were taken from a human donor who donated a stem cell graft to a child with acute lymphoblastic leukemia. Both conserved end residues are trimmed from each CDR3. The D gene is left open where the match is weak.

J | D | V | CDR3
TRBJ2-7 | . | TRBV5-1 | ASKERTAPYEQY
TRBJ2-2 | . | TRBV2 | ASSVRGRDTGELF
TRBJ2-7 | TRBD1 | TRBV19 | ASSPGRGRSSQY
TRBJ1-4 | . | TRBV2 | ASRTVYRDEKLF
TRBJ2-7 | . | TRBV20-1 | SAPTGQTYEQY
TRBJ2-2 | . | TRBV11-2 | ASSWQGIDGDTGELF
TRBJ2-1 | TRBD1 | TRBV11-2 | ASSADREHEQF
TRBJ2-7 | . | TRBV7-6 | ASSLGAGGMDEQY
TRBJ1-1 | . | TRBV6-4 | ASSAGRLNTEAF
TRBJ2-5 | TRBD1 | TRBV20-1 | SALRQGEIETQY
TRBJ2-5 | . | TRBV6-1 | ASTPTQTQARKY
TRBJ2-5 | . | TRBV27 | ASSLGPINRETQY
TRBJ1-2 | TRBD1 | TRBV5-1 | ASSTLRQGGAIRGYT
TRBJ2-7 | . | TRBV20-1 | SARALGYEQY
TRBJ1-1 | TRBD1 | TRBV5-1 | ASSSTGVVLF
TRBJ1-4 | . | TRBV7-2 | ASRPQRGRGEKLF
TRBJ2-1 | . | TRBV2 | ASSEVSSYNEQF
TRBJ2-7 | TRBD2 | TRBV7-2 | ASSLANSGGIYEQY
TRBJ1-1 | . | TRBV5-1 | ASSLVVQNTEAF
TRBJ1-4 | . | TRBV20-1 | SAGTWGIEKLF
TRBJ2-5 | . | TRBV10-3 | AISEATSSLEETQY
TRBJ2-5 | . | TRBV7-9 | ASSSALVNQETQY
TRBJ2-5 | . | TRBV7-2 | ASSAQETQY
TRBJ2-1 | . | TRBV29-1 | SVEDKTRHNEQF
TRBJ2-2 | . | TRBV13 | ASSLNRDGELF
TRBJ2-6 | TRBD1 | TRBV7-3 | ASSLKLGTAPPSNTGANVLT
TRBJ1-2 | . | TRBV7-9 | ASSSPRGYT
TRBJ2-3 | TRBD2 | TRBV27 | ASSSWDGSGGAGTDTQY
TRBJ2-1 | . | TRBV5-8 | ASSAVGYIEQF
TRBJ1-5 | TRBD1 | TRBV12-3/TRBV12-4 | ASSFDRTGNQPQH
TRBJ1-1 | . | TRBV10-3 | AISATGEAF
TRBJ1-4 | . | TRBV12-3/TRBV12-4 | ASTAGTQGGEKLF
TRBJ2-1 | . | TRBV4-1 | ASSQVRVLWDNEQF
TRBJ1-6 | . | TRBV7-2 | ASSLIPYSYNSPLH
TRBJ1-2 | . | TRBV3-1 | ASSQRGGYT
TRBJ2-1 | TRBD2 | TRBV3-1 | ASSHFGRGGSYNEQF
TRBJ2-7 | . | TRBV20-1 | SARGGGGQSYSYEQY
TRBJ2-5 | TRBD2 | TRBV11-2 | ASSLVAGVETQY
TRBJ2-5 | . | TRBV5-1 | ASSSRADGETQY
TRBJ1-1 | . | TRBV11-1 | ASTIWGEGAERYTEAF
TRBJ1-5 | TRBD1 | TRBV4-2 | ASSPSGGRNSGNQPQH
TRBJ1-2 | . | TRBV5-6 | ASSAGVNYGYT
TRBJ1-1 | . | TRBV7-2 | ASSPPGPMMPEAF
TRBJ2-7 | TRBD1 | TRBV29-1 | SVDQGGTGGYEQY
TRBJ1-2 | . | TRBV9 | ASSVGVTDGHT
TRBJ2-5 | . | TRBV5-1 | ASGEETQY
TRBJ2-7 | . | TRBV7-9 | ASSFLVGSYEQY
TRBJ2-3 | . | TRBV9 | ASSPLGGGETDTQY
TRBJ1-6 | TRBD1 | TRBV12-3/TRBV12-4 | ASSSLGQASNSPLH
TRBJ1-2 | TRBD1 | TRBV7-2 | ASSLMTGGNYGYT
TRBJ2-4 | . | TRBV4-2 | ASSHEGPGRVLAKNIQY
TRBJ1-2 | . | TRBV5-6 | ASRTRGLRGYT
TRBJ1-3 | . | TRBV7-8 | ASSHGGSGGTIY